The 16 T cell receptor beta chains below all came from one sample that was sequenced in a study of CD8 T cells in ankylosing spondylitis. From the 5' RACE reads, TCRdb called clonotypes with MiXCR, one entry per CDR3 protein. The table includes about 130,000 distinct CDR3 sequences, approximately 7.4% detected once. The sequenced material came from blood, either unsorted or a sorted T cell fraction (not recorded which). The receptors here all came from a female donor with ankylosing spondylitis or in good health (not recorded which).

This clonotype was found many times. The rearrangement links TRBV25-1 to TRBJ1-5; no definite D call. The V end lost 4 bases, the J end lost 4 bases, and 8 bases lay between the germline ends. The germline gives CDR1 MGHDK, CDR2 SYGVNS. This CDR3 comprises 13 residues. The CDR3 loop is CASSGGVNQPQHF. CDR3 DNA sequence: TGTGCCAGCAGTGGTGGGGTGAATCAGCCCCAGCATTTT.

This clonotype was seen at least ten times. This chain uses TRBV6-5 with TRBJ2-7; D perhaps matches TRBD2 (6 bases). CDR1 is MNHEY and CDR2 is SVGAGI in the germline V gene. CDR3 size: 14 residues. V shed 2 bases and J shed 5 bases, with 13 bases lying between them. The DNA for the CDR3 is TGTGCCAGCAGTTACCGGCAGGGAGGAAACGAGCAGTACTTC. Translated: CASSYRQGGNEQYF.

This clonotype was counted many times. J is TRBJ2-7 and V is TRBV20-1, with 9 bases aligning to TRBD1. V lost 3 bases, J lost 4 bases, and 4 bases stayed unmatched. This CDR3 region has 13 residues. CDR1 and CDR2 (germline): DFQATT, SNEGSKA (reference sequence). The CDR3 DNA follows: TGCAGTGCTAGTTGGGACAGGGAGTACGAGCAGTACTTC. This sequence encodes CSASWDREYEQYF.

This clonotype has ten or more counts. CDR3 sequence (DNA): TGTGCCAGCAGCCCCCGGACAGGAGGAGAGACCCAGTACTTC. Amino acid sequence: CASSPRTGGETQYF. The chain carries TRBV9 and TRBJ2-5; 7 bases agree with TRBD1. The CDR3 spans 14 residues. V shed 4 bases and J 4 bases; nucleotides not matched to a gene: 7. Per germline, CDR1 SGDLS and CDR2 YYNGEE.

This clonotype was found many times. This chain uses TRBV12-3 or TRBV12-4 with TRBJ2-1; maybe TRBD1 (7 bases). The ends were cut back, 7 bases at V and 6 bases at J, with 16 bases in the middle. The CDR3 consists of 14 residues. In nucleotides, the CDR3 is TGTGCCAGCACCCAGCAGGGGGGTCTCAATGAGCAGTTCTTC. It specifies CASTQQGGLNEQFF.

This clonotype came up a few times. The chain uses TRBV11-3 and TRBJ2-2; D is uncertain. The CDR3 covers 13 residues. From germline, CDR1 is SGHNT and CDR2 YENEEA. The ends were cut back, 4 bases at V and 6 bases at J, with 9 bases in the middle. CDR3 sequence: CASSSYTAGELFF. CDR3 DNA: TGTGCCAGCAGCTCCTATACCGCCGGGGAGCTGTTTTTT.

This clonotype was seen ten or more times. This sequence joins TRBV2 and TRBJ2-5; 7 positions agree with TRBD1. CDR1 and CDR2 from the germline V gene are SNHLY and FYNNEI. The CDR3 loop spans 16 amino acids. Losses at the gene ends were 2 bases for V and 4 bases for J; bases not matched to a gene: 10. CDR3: CASSEPETGPPETQYF. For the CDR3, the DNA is TGTGCCAGCAGTGAACCAGAGACAGGGCCCCCAGAGACCCAGTACTTC.

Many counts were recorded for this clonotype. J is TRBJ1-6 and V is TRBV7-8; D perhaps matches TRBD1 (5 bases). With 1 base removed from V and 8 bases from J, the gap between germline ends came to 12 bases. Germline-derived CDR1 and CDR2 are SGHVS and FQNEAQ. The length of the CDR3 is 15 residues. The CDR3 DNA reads TGTGCCAGCAGCTTAGGAGGGGTTTCTTATTCACCCCTCCACTTT. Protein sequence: CASSLGGVSYSPLHF.

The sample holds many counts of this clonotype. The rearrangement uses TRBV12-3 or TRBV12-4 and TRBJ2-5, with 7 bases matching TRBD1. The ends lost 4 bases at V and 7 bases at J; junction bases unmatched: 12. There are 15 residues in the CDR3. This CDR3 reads CASSSANRGGGTQYF. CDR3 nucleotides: TGTGCCAGCAGTTCGGCTAACAGGGGCGGCGGGACCCAGTACTTC.

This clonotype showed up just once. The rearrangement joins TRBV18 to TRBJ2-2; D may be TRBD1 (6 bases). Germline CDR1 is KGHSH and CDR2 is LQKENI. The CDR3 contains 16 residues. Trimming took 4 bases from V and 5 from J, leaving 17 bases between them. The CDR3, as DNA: TGTGCCAGCTCACGACAAACAGGGTTCGGGACCGGGGAGCTGTTTTTT. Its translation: CASSRQTGFGTGELFF.

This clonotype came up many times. In nucleotides, the CDR3 is TGCAGCGCAGCTCAGGACAGGAGGTACACTGAAGCTTTCTTT. This encodes CSAAQDRRYTEAFF. This chain connects TRBV29-1 to TRBJ1-1, with 7 bases matching TRBD1. The CDR3 is 14 residues long. The junction had 11 bases not matched to a gene; V was cut back by 7 bases and J by 3 bases. CDR1 and CDR2 from the germline V gene are SQVTM and ANQGSEA.

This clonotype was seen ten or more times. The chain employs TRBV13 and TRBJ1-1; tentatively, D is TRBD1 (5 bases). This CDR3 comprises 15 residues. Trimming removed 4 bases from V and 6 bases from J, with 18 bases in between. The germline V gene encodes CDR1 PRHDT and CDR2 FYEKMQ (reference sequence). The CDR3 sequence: CASSSPLGGSPEAFF. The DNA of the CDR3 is TGTGCCAGCAGCTCACCTTTGGGGGGAAGCCCTGAAGCTTTCTTT.

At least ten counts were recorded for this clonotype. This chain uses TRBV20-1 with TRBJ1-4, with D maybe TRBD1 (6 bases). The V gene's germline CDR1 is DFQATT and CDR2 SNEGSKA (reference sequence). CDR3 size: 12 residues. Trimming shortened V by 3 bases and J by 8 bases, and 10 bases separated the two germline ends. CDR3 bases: TGCAGTGCTAGTCAGGGGTGGGAAAAACTGTTTTTT. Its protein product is CSASQGWEKLFF.

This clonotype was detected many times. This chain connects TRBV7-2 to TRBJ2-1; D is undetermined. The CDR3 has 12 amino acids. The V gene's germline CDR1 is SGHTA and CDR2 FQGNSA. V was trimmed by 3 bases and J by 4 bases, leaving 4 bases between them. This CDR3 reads CASSFAYNEQFF. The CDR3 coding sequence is TGTGCCAGCAGCTTTGCATACAATGAGCAGTTCTTC. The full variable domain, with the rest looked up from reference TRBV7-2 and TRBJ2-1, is GAGVSQSPSNKVTEKGKDVELRCDPISGHTALYWYRQSLGQGLEFLIYFQGNSAPDKSGLPSDRFSAERTGGSVSTLTIQRTQQEDSAVYLCASSFAYNEQFFGPGTRLTVL.

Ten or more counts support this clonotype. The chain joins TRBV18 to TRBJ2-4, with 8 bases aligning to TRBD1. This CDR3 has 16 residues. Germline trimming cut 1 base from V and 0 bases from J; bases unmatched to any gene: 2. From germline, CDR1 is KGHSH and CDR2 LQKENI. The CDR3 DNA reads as TGTGCCAGCTCACCACGGGACAGGCTAGCCAAAAACATTCAGTACTTC. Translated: CASSPRDRLAKNIQYF.

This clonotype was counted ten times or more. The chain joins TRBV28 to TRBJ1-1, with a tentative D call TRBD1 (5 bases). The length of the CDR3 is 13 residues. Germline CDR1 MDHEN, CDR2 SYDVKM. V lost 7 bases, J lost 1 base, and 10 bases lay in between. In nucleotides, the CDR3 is TGTGCCAGCACGGGACCCGAGAACACTGAAGCTTTCTTT. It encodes CASTGPENTEAFF.